The clone carrying this T cell receptor (beta chain) was observed a few times. Its antigen is undetermined. This sample was included in a study of blood T cells in healthy people across ages. A second PCR of about 6 to 11 cycles used a sample-barcoded 5' primer and a J-beta primer mix. TCRdb reprocessed the 5' RACE reads with MiXCR, giving one entry per CDR3 protein. The data contain about 1 million distinct CDR3 sequences, roughly a quarter of them singletons. V was clipped by 3 bases and J by 4 bases; unmatched bases: 5. This CDR3 region has 15 residues. Germline V lookup: CDR1 SQVTM, CDR2 ANQGSEA. Study conclusions and caveats: From one million sequenced T cells, diversity estimates were lower bounds.

These data also formed part of another study, on T cells of mothers and their children.

The chain couples TRBV29-1 to TRBJ2-7; 14 bases fit TRBD2. Source material: blood. The TCR was taken from a girl aged 2-10 years in good health. The CDR3 loop reads CSVEGLAGEMYEQYF. CDR3 sequence (DNA): TGCAGCGTTGAGGGACTAGCGGGAGAGATGTACGAGCAGTACTTC.